The next 30 T cell receptor beta chains were all read from a single sample in a study of cytomegalovirus exposure and HLA in healthy donors. This table comes from immunoSEQ multiplex PCR, and its TCRdb copy is limited to in-frame clones, with some not included. The profile shows tens of thousands of clones, roughly nine tenths of them singletons. The specimen was PBMCs. The receptors stem from a man younger than 30 in good health and CMV-seronegative.

This rearrangement joins TRBV5-1 to TRBJ2-3, with D tentatively TRBD2 (6 bases). Germline CDR1 is SGHRS and CDR2 is YFSETQ. V was clipped by 5 bases and J by 1 base, with 11 bases between them. There are 14 residues in the CDR3. The CDR3 loop is CASSPSSGTDTQYF. The CDR3 DNA is TGCGCCAGCAGTCCATCTAGCGGCACAGATACGCAGTATTTT.

This chain's CDR3 is CASSYSSGEQYF. The CDR3, as DNA: TGTGCCAGCAGTTACTCTAGCGGCGAGCAGTACTTC. The chain is built from TRBV6-6 and TRBJ2-7; tentative D call: TRBD2 (6 bases). Germline V gene lookup returns CDR1 MNHNY and CDR2 SVGAGI (reference sequence). Trimming took off 0 bases at V and 6 bases at J, with 6 bases between the two ends. The CDR3 covers 12 residues.

The rearrangement joins TRBV19 to TRBJ2-7, with D perhaps matching TRBD1 (6 bases). V was trimmed by 1 base and J by 2 bases, leaving 9 bases between them. The CDR3 runs 14 residues. Germline CDR1 and CDR2: LNHDA and SQIVND (reference sequence). CDR3 in DNA: TGTGCCAGTAGTATAGTCCAGGGGCCCTACGAGCAGTACTTC. This translates into CASSIVQGPYEQYF. The full variable domain, in which reference TRBV19 and TRBJ2-7 provide the parts outside the CDR3, is DGGITQSPKYLFRKEGQNVTLSCEQNLNHDAMYWYRQDPGQGLRLIYYSQIVNDFQKGDIAEGYSVSREKKESFPLTVTSAQKNPTAFYLCASSIVQGPYEQYFGPGTRLTVT.

The genes are TRBV15 and TRBJ2-5, with 8 bases aligning to TRBD1. The CDR3 extends over 14 amino acids. In germline, CDR1 is LNHNV, CDR2 YYDKDF (reference sequence). With 2 bases clipped from V and 5 bases from J, the junction kept 4 bases outside the gene matches. As DNA, the CDR3 is TGTGCCACCAGCAGACAGGGGGCATGGGAGACCCAGTACTTC. This codes for CATSRQGAWETQYF.

This clone was observed a handful of times. A read error may account for a junction end that differs from germline. The chain joins TRBV9 to TRBJ2-1, with 10 nucleotides matching TRBD2. This CDR3 has 14 residues. Germline V gene data show CDR1 as SGDLS and CDR2 as YYNGEE. CDR3 coding DNA: TGTGCCAGCAGCGTGGGGACTAGCGCCCACGAGCGGTTCTTC. Protein: CASSVGTSAHERFF.

DNA for the CDR3: TGTGCCAGCTCACCTGGAGGTAGAGAGACCCAGTACTTC. Residues: CASSPGGRETQYF. V is TRBV18 and J is TRBJ2-5, with a weak D call TRBD2 (5 bases). The CDR3 contains 13 residues. The V and J ends lost 3 bases and 4 bases respectively, with 9 bases between them. The V gene's germline CDR1 is KGHSH and CDR2 LQKENI.

The V gene is TRBV5-1, the J gene TRBJ1-1; unclear D gene. The germline gives CDR1 SGHRS, CDR2 YFSETQ. Trimming removed 2 bases at V and 0 bases at J, with 11 bases between. The CDR3 runs to 15 residues. Here the CDR3 DNA reads TGCGCCAGCAGCTTCGGCGCGGGGATGAACACTGAAGCTTTCTTT. It encodes CASSFGAGMNTEAFF. Together with reference TRBV5-1 and TRBJ1-1, the CDR3 gives the full variable domain: KAGVTQTPRYLIKTRGQQVTLSCSPISGHRSVSWYQQTPGQGLQFLFEYFSETQRNKGNFPGRFSGRQFSNSRSEMNVSTLELGDSALYLCASSFGAGMNTEAFFGQGTRLTVV.

The rearrangement uses TRBV7-9 and TRBJ1-1, with D unclear. V was shortened by 3 bases and J by 1 base, with 6 bases between the two germline ends. Germline V CDR1 and CDR2: SEHNR, FQNEAQ (reference sequence). The length of the CDR3 is 13 residues. The CDR3 DNA reads as TGTGCCAGCAGCTTTAGCAGGAACACTGAAGCTTTCTTT. The encoded protein is CASSFSRNTEAFF.

This chain links TRBV30 with TRBJ2-1; 10 bases align to TRBD2. Germline CDR1 GTSNPN, CDR2 SVGIG (reference sequence). V was pared by 0 bases and J by 4 bases, with 3 bases of the junction left unmatched. The CDR3 totals 15 residues. CDR3 coding DNA: TGTGCCTGGAGTGTAGGGACTAGCGCGTACAATGAGCAGTTCTTC. It yields the protein CAWSVGTSAYNEQFF.

As DNA, the CDR3 is TGCGCCAGCAGTCTGGTCGTGGCAACAGACCTCTGGGAGCAGTACTTC. Translated: CASSLVVATDLWEQYF. The genes are TRBV23-1 and TRBJ2-7; D is ambiguous. TRBV23-1 is reported as an ORF; its role is uncertain. The CDR3 has 16 amino acids. Trimming pared 4 bases from V and 7 bases from J, leaving 23 bases between.

The V gene is TRBV6-5, the J gene TRBJ2-6; possibly TRBD1 for D (7 bases). CDR1 is MNHEY, CDR2 SVGAGI, per germline. The CDR3 loop spans 16 amino acids. Trimming shortened V by 4 bases and J by 3 bases, and 13 bases separated the two germline ends. CDR3 bases: TGTGCCAGCAGTTCGGCAGGGGGGAGTGGGGCCAACGTCCTGACTTTC. This codes for CASSSAGGSGANVLTF.

The rearrangement joins TRBV6-6 to TRBJ2-7; 10 bases are shared with TRBD2. CDR3 length: 13 residues. V lost 7 bases, J lost 4 bases, and 4 bases stayed unmatched. Germline V gene sequence: CDR1 MNHNY, CDR2 SVGAGI (reference sequence). This chain's CDR3 is CASTPSGRYEQYF. In nucleotides, the CDR3 is TGTGCCAGCACGCCTAGCGGGAGATACGAGCAGTACTTC.

The rearrangement uses TRBV11-2 and TRBJ2-5; TRBD2 matches 11 bases. The trim removed 9 bases at V and 4 bases at J, leaving 1 base unmatched. Germline V gene sequence: CDR1 SGHAT, CDR2 FQNNGV. This CDR3 comprises 12 residues. DNA for the CDR3: TGTGCCAGTCTAGCGGGGGGAGAGACCCAGTACTTC. It yields the protein CASLAGGETQYF.

The chain uses TRBV4-1 and TRBJ2-5; 13 bases are a match to TRBD2. V shed 2 bases, J shed 2 bases, and the junction held 2 bases outside the gene matches. CDR3 length equals 16 residues. Germline lookup yields CDR1 MGHRA and CDR2 YSYEKL. The CDR3 nucleotides are TGCGCCAGCAGCCAAAAGACTAGCGGGGGGCAAGAGACCCAGTACTTC. Its protein product is CASSQKTSGGQETQYF.

This chain links TRBV7-9 with TRBJ1-4; the D is unclear. V lost 5 bases and J 4 bases, leaving 14 bases between the germline ends. The germline gives CDR1 SEHNR, CDR2 FQNEAQ (reference sequence). The CDR3 sequence is 15 residues long. CDR3 in amino acids: CASSRGEWGNEKLFF. The CDR3, as DNA: TGTGCCAGCAGCCGTGGGGAGTGGGGTAATGAAAAACTGTTTTTT.

The chain uses TRBV7-6 and TRBJ1-5; 11 nucleotides match TRBD1. The CDR3 extends over 14 amino acids. Germline V CDR1 and CDR2: SGHVS, FNYEAQ. V was clipped by 4 bases and J by 7 bases; unmatched bases: 3. The CDR3 DNA reads as TGTGCCAGCAGCTGGACAGGGGGCGGGCAGCCCCAGCATTTT. Its translation is CASSWTGGGQPQHF.

This chain links TRBV5-6 with TRBJ2-5, with D possibly matching TRBD1 (5 bases). The V end was cut by 4 bases, the J end by 6 bases, with 16 bases between. CDR1 and CDR2 from the germline V gene are SGHDT and YYEEEE. This CDR3 is built from 14 residues. The CDR3 DNA reads as TGTGCCAGCAGCCGGGCAGGGTCGGTAAAGACCCAGTACTTC. Translating gives CASSRAGSVKTQYF.

The genes are TRBV5-8 and TRBJ1-3; TRBD1 agrees at 8 bases. The J segment lost 4 bases and the V segment lost 4 bases, leaving 4 bases of the junction unmatched. CDR3 length: 14 amino acids. The germline V gene has CDR1 SGHTS and CDR2 YDEGEE. The CDR3 sequence: CASSRTGIGNTIYF. CDR3 DNA sequence: TGTGCCAGCAGCAGGACAGGGATCGGAAACACCATATATTTT.

The chain recombines TRBV5-3 with TRBJ2-2, with 8 bases that match TRBD2. TRBV5-3 is reported as an ORF; its role is uncertain. V was clipped by 6 bases and J by 0 bases; unmatched bases: 4. The length of the CDR3 is 15 residues. The CDR3 here is CARKVSGANTGELFF. The CDR3, as DNA: TGTGCCAGAAAAGTTAGCGGGGCGAACACCGGGGAGCTGTTTTTT.

The genes are TRBV15 and TRBJ2-1, with TRBD2 matching 9 bases. In germline, CDR1 is LNHNV, CDR2 YYDKDF (reference sequence). The CDR3 spans 17 residues. V gave up 2 bases and J gave up 5 bases; unmatched junction bases: 10. CDR3 in DNA: TGTGCCACCAGCAGATATTTTAGCGGGAGTAGCAACAATGAGCAGTTCTTC. Protein: CATSRYFSGSSNNEQFF. The full variable domain, its missing parts supplied by reference TRBV15 and TRBJ2-1, is DAMVIQNPRYQVTQFGKPVTLSCSQTLNHNVMYWYQQKSSQAPKLLFHYYDKDFNNEADTPDNFQSRRPNTSFCFLDIRSPGLGDTAMYLCATSRYFSGSSNNEQFFGPGTRLTVL.

The chain employs TRBV6-1 and TRBJ2-7; D gene uncertain. V lost 6 bases, J lost 6 bases, and 12 bases lay in between. This CDR3 has 12 amino acids. CDR1 is MNHNS, CDR2 SASEGT, per germline. The CDR3, as DNA: TGTGCCAGCAGCGCTGGTGGGCCCGAGCAGTACTTC. Translated: CASSAGGPEQYF.

The chain recombines TRBV10-3 with TRBJ1-2; 7 bases line up with TRBD1. This CDR3 contains 15 residues. Germline V gene data show CDR1 as ENHRY and CDR2 as SYGVKD. Trimming removed 0 bases from V and 4 bases from J; junction bases left unmatched: 5. The CDR3 DNA reads as TGTGCCATCAGTGAGTCCCGGGACAGTGGCTATGGCTACACCTTC. It codes for CAISESRDSGYGYTF.

The chain uses TRBV11-2 and TRBJ2-1; TRBD2 might be the D (6 bases). The CDR3 has 14 amino acids. V lost 8 bases to trimming and J lost 6 bases, with 17 bases between them. CDR1 and CDR2 from the germline V gene are SGHAT and FQNNGV. The CDR3: CASCLGGLLNEQFF. The CDR3 DNA sequence: TGTGCCAGCTGCCTCGGGGGTCTCCTCAATGAGCAGTTCTTC.

The chain couples TRBV7-8 to TRBJ1-3; TRBD1 aligns across 8 bases. This CDR3 is 14 amino acids long. Per germline, CDR1 SGHVS and CDR2 FQNEAQ. The V gene end was trimmed by 1 base and the J gene end by 8 bases; junction bases not matched to a gene: 4. The CDR3 region is CASSLGDRRDTIYF. The CDR3 bases are TGTGCCAGCAGCTTAGGGGACAGGCGGGACACCATATATTTT.

The gene calls are TRBV7-2 and TRBJ2-7; the D gene is possibly TRBD1 (5 bases). The CDR3 is made up of 15 amino acids. The V and J ends lost 5 bases and 2 bases respectively, with 16 bases between them. Germline V gives CDR1 SGHTA, CDR2 FQGNSA. The CDR3 DNA is TGTGCCAGCAGCCCCGCCCACGGACAACCCTACGAGCAGTACTTC. It translates to CASSPAHGQPYEQYF.

This chain connects TRBV28 to TRBJ2-5, with TRBD1 matching 11 bases. From germline, CDR1 is MDHEN and CDR2 SYDVKM. V dropped 3 bases and J dropped 3; count of bases not matched to a gene: 3. The CDR3 is made up of 15 amino acids. As DNA, the CDR3 is TGTGCCAGCAGTTTGGGGGGACAGGGGGAAGAGACCCAGTACTTC. Its protein product is CASSLGGQGEETQYF.

This clone was seen only a few times. This sequence joins TRBV6-5 and TRBJ2-1; TRBD2 agrees at 11 bases. Per germline, CDR1 MNHEY and CDR2 SVGAGI. The CDR3 length is 13 residues. Unmatched junction bases numbered 5, after V lost 7 bases and J lost 9 bases. CDR3 sequence: CASMLAGGFEQFF. CDR3 DNA: TGTGCCAGCATGCTAGCGGGAGGTTTTGAGCAGTTCTTC.

The rearrangement joins TRBV28 to TRBJ2-7; TRBD1 matches 11 bases. V dropped 6 bases and J dropped 7; count of bases not matched to a gene: 8. This CDR3 spans 14 amino acids. Germline loops: CDR1 MDHEN, CDR2 SYDVKM. The CDR3 sequence: CASSPGQGAREQYF. The CDR3 coding sequence is TGTGCCAGCAGCCCCGGACAGGGGGCGAGGGAGCAGTACTTC.

For the CDR3, the DNA is TGTGCCAGCAGCGGAGTCCGGGACAGGGGCTACGAGCAGTACTTC. Its translation: CASSGVRDRGYEQYF. The V call is TRBV7-9, the J call TRBJ2-7; 10 nucleotides align to TRBD1. J lost 3 bases, V lost 5 bases, and 7 bases had no gene match. This CDR3 is 15 amino acids long. Germline V gives CDR1 SEHNR, CDR2 FQNEAQ (reference sequence).

The chain combines TRBV19 with TRBJ2-1, with TRBD2 matching over 15 bases. This CDR3 region has 17 residues. Losses at the gene ends were 5 bases for V and 4 bases for J; bases not matched to a gene: 6. Germline V gene lookup returns CDR1 LNHDA and CDR2 SQIVND (reference sequence). CDR3 sequence: CASSGLGLAGGYNEQFF. The CDR3 DNA sequence: TGTGCCAGTAGTGGATTGGGACTAGCGGGAGGATACAATGAGCAGTTCTTC. The full variable domain, rest sourced from reference TRBV19 and TRBJ2-1, is DGGITQSPKYLFRKEGQNVTLSCEQNLNHDAMYWYRQDPGQGLRLIYYSQIVNDFQKGDIAEGYSVSREKKESFPLTVTSAQKNPTAFYLCASSGLGLAGGYNEQFFGPGTRLTVL.